Sequencing of this TCR beta chain was carried out in a study of T cells in Graves' hyperthyroidism and ophthalmopathy (dated by TCRdb to between 2017 and 2020). With regard to the full study: Peripheral blood was sampled at the time of initial diagnosis, prior to any treatment. To identify TCR V-J signatures that set the groups apart, the researchers used a discovery cohort of about a hundred patients, made up of about 44 with Graves' ophthalmopathy and some 58 with stable Graves' hyperthyroidism. The paper describes TCR Vbeta CDR3 sequencing of 135 peripheral blood samples, made up of 43 ophthalmopathy patients, roughly 80 hyperthyroidism patients and 17 progressor patients. The 90 to 100 discovery patients were randomly split 7:3 into training and test sets. The study also compared thyroid tissue and blood T-cell repertoires from a handful of Graves' hyperthyroidism patients. After blood sampling, hyperthyroidism patients were treated with methimazole at a starting dose of 30 mg daily, and ophthalmopathy patients were treated with high-dose intravenous methylprednisolone. Prospective prediction of ophthalmopathy was tested in an independent validation cohort of approximately 19 hyperthyroidism patients and 17 patients who later progressed to ophthalmopathy. The research as a whole found: In validation, the model predicted progression to ophthalmopathy with 55% to 71% sensitivity and roughly 72% specificity, a median of 6.5 months before onset. No statistical method was used to fix the sample size in advance, and group allocation was not hidden from the investigators. Blood samples also contained most of the expanded thyroid clonotypes (frequency above 0.001), which suggests that blood repertoires may reflect thyroid immune responses. In cross-validation, a model built on a 13 V-J signature told ophthalmopathy apart from stable hyperthyroidism with about 90% sensitivity and around 84% specificity, and in testing the same model reached 80%/75%.

As concerns this clonotype: What this receptor recognizes is not known. The junction and the germline gene differ at one end; a read error may be behind it.

Ophthalmopathy patients had moderately to severely active disease, Clinical Activity Score of at least 3, NOSPECS grade of at least 4, and duration under 3 months. Exclusion was applied to patients with uncontrolled infections, other autoimmune diseases, pregnancy or lactation. Clinical symptoms, serum thyroxine and TRAb, thyroid ultrasound, and orbital computed tomography formed the basis for the diagnoses. Ficoll-Paque density gradient centrifugation was used to isolate PBMCs from about 9 ml of fresh peripheral blood. Trizol reagent was used to extract total RNA, and RNA quality was then checked on an Agilent 2100 Bioanalyzer. Counted from cysteine to phenylalanine, this CDR3 has 10 amino acids. The sequence is cut down to CDR3 DNA, 30 bases in frame from base 1. CDR1 and CDR2, per the germline V gene, are MNHEY and SVGEGT. Amplification of TCR beta CDR3 regions was carried out from RNA transcripts. The first round of RT-PCR for the TCR CDR3 was performed with the HTBI primer set and the Qiagen OneStep RT-PCR kit. Libraries were constructed in a second round of multiplex PCR, after which size selection and purification were performed. Sequencing of the libraries was done on an Illumina HiSeq2000 using paired-end 100 bp reads. As for how the authors treated the data: SOAPnuke was used to process the raw data, with reads discarded if the reads contained adapters or uncalled bases, had a mean Phred below 15, or lacked an exact constant-primer or identifier match. COPE v1.2.5 was used to merge the high-quality paired reads, and each unique nucleotide sequence was defined as a clonotype. Clonotypes were aligned to IMGT TRBV, TRBD and TRBJ reference segments using MiTCR v1.1. The analysis included only V-J combinations with a frequency above 0.0001, which together covered 99.2% of the repertoires. A TCS score was defined as the ratio between F50 (clonal expansion) and ExV (chaos), using BLOSUM62-based TCRdist between CDR3 peptides within each V-J. Welch's t-statistics and random forest reduced around 520 V-J features to 10 to 15, which were used in a naive Bayes classifier (R e1071). In-frame beta chains were kept once TCRdb had trimmed the public reads at Q25 with fastp and called clones with MiXCR. For every CDR3 protein sequence, its rows merge into one entry that carries the most common genes and DNA. The V and J calls were determined by TCRdb, not by the authors. The sample table shows about 400,000 distinct CDR3 sequences, and roughly 14% are seen once. Of the sample, approximately 13% is held by the ten largest clones.

Recombination linked TRBV6-2 or TRBV6-3 to TRBJ2-4, with the D gene too uncertain to name. The sequence came from a man aged 18-30 years with Graves' ophthalmopathy. Material: blood. The bases are TGTGCCAGCAGTCAAAACATTCAGCACTTC. This yields the protein CASSQNIQHF.